Below are 21 T cell receptor beta chains sequenced from a single sample in a study of blood T cell repertoires in COVID-19. Some clones are missing from TCRdb's copy, which holds only in-frame ones; the method was immunoSEQ multiplex PCR. The sample includes some 120,000 clones, roughly four fifths of them seen just once. Sequenced sample: peripheral blood. The receptors shown here come from a woman aged 45-65 years with acute or convalescent COVID-19.

The chain recombines TRBV4-1 with TRBJ1-1; 7 bases match TRBD1. The germline V gene has CDR1 MGHRA and CDR2 YSYEKL. Unmatched junction bases numbered 7, after V lost 4 bases and J lost 2 bases. CDR3 size: 15 residues. The chain's CDR3 is CASSLSRDRNTEAFF. Here the CDR3 DNA reads TGCGCCAGCAGCCTATCCCGGGACAGAAACACTGAAGCTTTCTTT.

The V call is TRBV28, the J call TRBJ2-7, with D tentatively TRBD1 (6 bases). The CDR3 sequence is 13 residues long. From germline, CDR1 is MDHEN and CDR2 SYDVKM. The V end lost 5 bases, the J end lost 2 bases, and 10 bases lay between the germline ends. The CDR3 is CASSPGTPYEQYF. CDR3 sequence (DNA): TGTGCCAGCAGTCCCGGGACACCCTACGAGCAGTACTTC.

The chain uses TRBV5-1 and TRBJ2-2, with D possibly TRBD1 on 6 matching bases. The germline V and J ends were trimmed by 7 bases and 6 bases, with 16 bases remaining between them. The germline V gene has CDR1 SGHRS and CDR2 YFSETQ. CDR3 size: 14 residues. The CDR3 loop reads CASGLDSASGELFF. CDR3 DNA: TGCGCCAGCGGTCTGGACAGCGCGTCCGGGGAGCTGTTTTTT.

A single count supports this clone. The chain couples TRBV28 to TRBJ2-4, with unresolved D. Germline V gene lookup returns CDR1 MDHEN and CDR2 SYDVKM. The CDR3 length is 15 residues. V was cut by 5 bases and J by 2 bases, with 13 bases left in between. The CDR3 loop reads CASSPPGISKNIQYF. The CDR3 DNA sequence: TGTGCCAGCAGTCCCCCAGGTATTTCCAAAAACATTCAGTACTTC.

This clone was seen a few times. As DNA, the CDR3 is TGTGCCAGTAGTATAGCAGTGAACTATGGCTACACCTTC. Translated: CASSIAVNYGYTF. V usage is TRBV19 and J usage is TRBJ1-2, with D unclear. This CDR3 region has 13 residues. Germline V gives CDR1 LNHDA, CDR2 SQIVND (reference sequence). Trimming took 1 base from V and 2 from J, leaving 5 bases between them.

The chain uses TRBV6-1 and TRBJ1-2; D is unclear. V was clipped by 2 bases and J by 7 bases, with 5 bases between them. The CDR3 has 11 amino acids. Germline lookup yields CDR1 MNHNS and CDR2 SASEGT. The CDR3 here is CASSEFSGYTF. The CDR3 region has the DNA TGTGCCAGCAGTGAATTTAGTGGCTACACCTTC.

The chain joins TRBV6-6 to TRBJ1-4; perhaps TRBD1 as D (5 bases). V was shortened by 2 bases and J by 3 bases, with 13 bases between the two germline ends. Germline values: CDR1 MNHNY, CDR2 SVGAGI (reference sequence). CDR3 length: 16 residues. CDR3 in amino acids: CASSYHRGAANEKLFF. The CDR3 nucleotides read TGTGCCAGCAGTTACCATAGGGGCGCAGCTAATGAAAAACTGTTTTTT.

This chain links TRBV11-2 with TRBJ2-7, with a tentative D call TRBD2 (7 bases). CDR3 size: 13 residues. From germline, CDR1 is SGHAT and CDR2 FQNNGV. V dropped 10 bases and J dropped 2 bases, with 15 bases sitting between them. The CDR3 DNA follows: TGTGCCACCCAGAGGGGGGGCACCTACGAGCAGTACTTC. Residues: CATQRGGTYEQYF.

The chain has TRBV6-5 and TRBJ1-1; TRBD1 matches 7 bases. V dropped 8 bases and J dropped 0; count of bases not matched to a gene: 6. The CDR3 consists of 14 residues. Germline-derived CDR1 and CDR2 are MNHEY and SVGAGI. DNA of the CDR3: TGTGCCAGCCGGGGACAGAACATGAACACTGAAGCTTTCTTT. Its translation: CASRGQNMNTEAFF.

The rearrangement joins TRBV5-1 to TRBJ2-1, with a possible D match to TRBD1 (5 bases). This CDR3 comprises 14 residues. Trimming took off 5 bases at V and 1 base at J, with 10 bases between the two ends. The germline CDR1 and CDR2 sequences are SGHRS and YFSETQ. The CDR3 nucleotides read TGCGCCAGCAGTGCCAGGGTGTCCTACAATGAGCAGTTCTTC. Residues: CASSARVSYNEQFF.

The chain combines TRBV7-9 with TRBJ2-3; 11 bases are a match to TRBD2. V was clipped by 5 bases and J by 5 bases; unmatched bases: 6. The length of the CDR3 is 15 residues. The germline V gene encodes CDR1 SEHNR and CDR2 FQNEAQ (reference sequence). DNA of the CDR3: TGTGCCAGCAGCGGTCTAGCGGGGGGAGGAGATACGCAGTATTTT. Its protein product is CASSGLAGGGDTQYF.

This clone was picked up a small number of times. This rearrangement joins TRBV19 to TRBJ1-5; D uncertain. The ends were cut back, 6 bases at V and 5 bases at J, with 17 bases in the middle. The germline CDR1 and CDR2 sequences are LNHDA and SQIVND (reference sequence). The CDR3 consists of 15 residues. For the CDR3, the DNA is TGTGCCAGTAGCTCCGTGACATACCAAGATCAGCCCCAGCATTTT. Its protein product is CASSSVTYQDQPQHF.

This clone was observed many times. V usage is TRBV3-1 (or the pseudogene TRBV3-2) and J usage is TRBJ1-3, with 7 bases identical to TRBD1. Looked up from germline, CDR1 is LGHDT and CDR2 is YNNKEL (reference sequence). The junction had 3 bases not matched to a gene; V was cut back by 1 base and J by 3 bases. This CDR3 is built from 15 residues. The CDR3 is CASSQGQGIGNTIYF. The CDR3 coding sequence is TGTGCCAGCAGCCAAGGACAGGGCATTGGAAACACCATATATTTT.

The chain is built from TRBV18 and TRBJ2-2; D is perhaps TRBD1 (5 bases). V was trimmed by 5 bases and J by 5 bases, leaving 18 bases between them. Germline V gene lookup returns CDR1 KGHSH and CDR2 LQKENI. The length of the CDR3 is 16 residues. CDR3 sequence reads: CASSTDSAPGTGELFF. The CDR3 DNA reads TGTGCCAGCTCAACCGACAGTGCCCCAGGGACCGGGGAGCTGTTTTTT.

This chain joins TRBV24-1 and TRBJ2-1; the D gene is possibly TRBD2 (6 bases). Germline assignment: CDR1 KGHDR and CDR2 SFDVKD. There are 11 residues in the CDR3. V shed 5 bases and J shed 10 bases, with 8 bases lying between them. The CDR3 loop reads CATSVGGEQFF. CDR3 DNA sequence: TGTGCCACCAGTGTAGGAGGGGAGCAGTTCTTC.

This chain connects TRBV29-1 to TRBJ1-1; D is undetermined. V was clipped by 4 bases and J by 4 bases, with 4 bases between them. This CDR3 contains 10 residues. Germline V gene sequence: CDR1 SQVTM, CDR2 ANQGSEA. CDR3 sequence: CSVASTEAFF. CDR3 DNA sequence: TGCAGCGTTGCGTCCACTGAAGCTTTCTTT.

This clone was detected once. V gene TRBV19 combines with J gene TRBJ1-2; tentative D call: TRBD1 (6 bases). Trimming took 5 bases from V and 2 from J, leaving 12 bases between them. The V gene's germline CDR1 is LNHDA and CDR2 SQIVND (reference sequence). There are 14 residues in the CDR3. DNA for the CDR3: TGTGCCAGTAGTGGAAACACAGGGAACTATGGCTACACCTTC. This codes for CASSGNTGNYGYTF.

Of note for this clone: Mismatch with germline at one junction end may stem from a read error. The J gene is TRBJ1-6, the V gene TRBV13; 9 nucleotides agree with TRBD1. This CDR3 is 16 amino acids long. Germline assignment: CDR1 PRHDT and CDR2 FYEKMQ (reference sequence). CDR3: CASSLGLGQGDSSLHF. In nucleotides, the CDR3 is TGTGCCAGCAGCTTAGGTTTGGGACAGGGTGATTCATCCCTCCACTTT.

V usage is TRBV15 and J usage is TRBJ1-2, with TRBD1 matching 7 bases. V shed 1 base, J shed 2 bases, and the junction held 1 base outside the gene matches. Germline V gene lookup returns CDR1 LNHNV and CDR2 YYDKDF (reference sequence). This CDR3 comprises 14 residues. CDR3 coding DNA: TGTGCCACCAGCAGAGCACAGGGGAACTATGGCTACACCTTC. Translation: CATSRAQGNYGYTF. The full variable domain, completed using reference TRBV15 and TRBJ1-2, is DAMVIQNPRYQVTQFGKPVTLSCSQTLNHNVMYWYQQKSSQAPKLLFHYYDKDFNNEADTPDNFQSRRPNTSFCFLDIRSPGLGDTAMYLCATSRAQGNYGYTFGSGTRLTVV.

This chain links TRBV10-3 with TRBJ2-2; a weak D match, TRBD1 (5 bases). Germline lookup yields CDR1 ENHRY and CDR2 SYGVKD. V was clipped by 0 bases and J by 0 bases, with 8 bases between them. There are 16 residues in the CDR3. For the CDR3, the DNA is TGTGCCATCAGTGAGTCAGGGGTATCGAACACCGGGGAGCTGTTTTTT. This gives the protein CAISESGVSNTGELFF.

This sequence joins TRBV2 and TRBJ2-3; D gene uncertain. The CDR3 spans 11 residues. Germline CDR1 and CDR2: SNHLY and FYNNEI. V was shortened by 10 bases and J by 3 bases, with 8 bases between the two germline ends. The CDR3 spells CATRITDTQYF. CDR3 coding DNA: TGTGCCACCCGTATTACAGATACGCAGTATTTT.